This T cell receptor beta chain is from a study of T-cell memory formation after mild COVID-19. TCRdb redid the calling of the 5' RACE reads with MiXCR, one entry per CDR3 protein. The sample consists of roughly 260,000 distinct CDR3 sequences, 16% of them appearing once. V lost 7 bases and J lost 7; bases outside the gene matches: 5. The CDR3 spans 13 residues. Germline V gene sequence: CDR1 MNHEY, CDR2 SVGEGT. The TCR originated in a man younger than 30 who had mild COVID-19 (a few samples of this study predate the infection). Cell type and time point are not known. Sequencing was done on a sample of PBMCs or a T cell subset sorted from them (not recorded which). V and J are TRBV6-2 or TRBV6-3 and TRBJ1-4; the match to TRBD1 covers 8 bases. CDR3 loop: CASKDRAFEKLFF. In DNA, the CDR3 is TGTGCCAGCAAGGACAGGGCTTTTGAAAAACTGTTTTTT.